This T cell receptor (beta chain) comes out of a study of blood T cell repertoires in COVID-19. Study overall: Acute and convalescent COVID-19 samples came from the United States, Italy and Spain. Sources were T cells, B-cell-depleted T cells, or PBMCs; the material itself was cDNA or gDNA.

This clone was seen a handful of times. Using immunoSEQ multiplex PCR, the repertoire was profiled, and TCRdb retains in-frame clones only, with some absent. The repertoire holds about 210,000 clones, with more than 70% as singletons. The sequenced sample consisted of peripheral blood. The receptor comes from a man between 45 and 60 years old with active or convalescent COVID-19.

This chain's CDR3 is CATAVGLSPLHF. The CDR3 nucleotides read TGTGCCACCGCAGTAGGACTATCACCCCTCCACTTT. The chain recombines TRBV5-6 with TRBJ1-6; no reliable D call. CDR1 is SGHDT, CDR2 YYEEEE, per germline. V lost 9 bases and J lost 10, with 14 bases in between. This CDR3 spans 12 amino acids.